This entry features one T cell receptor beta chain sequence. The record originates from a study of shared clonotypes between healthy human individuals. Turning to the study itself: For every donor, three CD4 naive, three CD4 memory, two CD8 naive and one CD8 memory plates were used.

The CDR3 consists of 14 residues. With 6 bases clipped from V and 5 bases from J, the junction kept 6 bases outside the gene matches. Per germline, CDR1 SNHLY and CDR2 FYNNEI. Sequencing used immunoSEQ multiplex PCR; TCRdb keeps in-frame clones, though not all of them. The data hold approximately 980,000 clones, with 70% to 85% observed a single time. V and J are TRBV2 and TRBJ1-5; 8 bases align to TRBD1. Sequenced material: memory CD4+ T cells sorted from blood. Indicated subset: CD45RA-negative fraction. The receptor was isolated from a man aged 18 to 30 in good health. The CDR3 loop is CASRARQGYQPQHF. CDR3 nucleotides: TGTGCCAGCAGAGCAAGACAGGGGTATCAGCCCCAGCATTTT.